This T cell receptor beta chain was captured in a study of blood T cell repertoires in COVID-19. Study background: COVID-19 samples, acute and convalescent, were from the United States, Italy and Spain. The analysed material was cDNA or gDNA that came from T cells, B-cell-depleted T cells, or PBMCs.

There are 13 residues in the CDR3. The junction had 2 bases not matched to a gene; V was cut back by 3 bases and J by 5 bases. Germline V lookup: CDR1 LGHDT, CDR2 YNNKEL (reference sequence). As originally analysed: Reference gene primer amplification gave nucleated cell count estimates. Only in-frame clones appear in the TCRdb table, and some are missing; sequencing was by immunoSEQ multiplex PCR. Clonal size and the V and J genes are those of that table, whereas D and trimming came from the DNA. This table has fewer than 150,000 clones, approximately 81% appearing once. This clone appeared a single time.

The chain uses TRBV3-1 (or the pseudogene TRBV3-2) and TRBJ1-1; TRBD1 matches at 8 bases. This TCR derives from a man aged 50-60 years with acute or convalescent COVID-19. Source material: peripheral blood. The CDR3 loop is CASSQNRGTEAFF. CDR3 DNA sequence: TGTGCCAGCAGCCAGAACAGGGGGACTGAAGCTTTCTTT.